The source of this TCR beta chain is a study of blood T cells in healthy people across ages (dated by TCRdb to between 2014 and 2017). Regarding the research as a whole: Template switching captured roughly one uniquely barcoded TCR beta cDNA molecule per two T cells in model experiments. The study measured age-related changes in TCR beta repertoire diversity using deep sequencing normalized with unique cDNA molecular identifiers. Four age groups were formed from the donors: young (average approximately 15 years), middle-aged (just under 40), aged (around 68) and long-lived (about 80). To avoid experimental bias, donors of different ages were randomly spread across the sequencing lanes. The study analyzed two additional independent replicas of 1 million unique cDNA reads from the same blood draw for two donors, one aged 18 to 30 and one aged 80 or older. The investigation overall reported the following: Observed TCR beta diversity correlated strongly with the percentage of naive T cells measured by flow cytometry. Estimates of total diversity based on one million sequenced T cells were considered lower bounds and underestimates. As age increased, observed TCR beta diversity per million T cells dropped in a roughly linear way, and a significant reduction was already evident by age roughly 40. Donor CMV infection status was unknown, potentially confounding age-related changes in expanded clonotypes. The long-lived group showed more naive CD4+ T cells, fewer expanded clones and increased TCR diversity than the aged group, suggesting age selection. Since profiling was done on bulk unsorted PBMCs, naive and antigen-experienced compartments could not be conclusively compared.

This clonotype appeared a few times. Its binding antigen is unknown. No base qualities exist here, and no much larger clone lies one base off it. The germline ends are 10 bases apart after V is trimmed by 3 bases and J by 3 bases. Spanning cysteine to phenylalanine, the CDR3 consists of 14 amino acids. Only the CDR3 DNA stays, 42 bases, in frame from base 1. CDR1 is given as SGHAT and CDR2 as FQNNGV, both from the germline V gene. The library was obtained by 5' RACE. The run used an Illumina HiSeq 2500. A second about 7 to 11 cycle PCR used a sample-barcoded 5' primer and a J-beta primer mix. A template-switch 5' adaptor carrying 12 random nucleotides introduced a unique molecular identifier onto each TCR beta cDNA molecule. At least 3 million CDR3-containing paired-end reads were obtained from each sample. First-strand cDNA synthesis was performed from all RNA using the Mint cDNA synthesis kit, with priming by a TRBC-specific oligonucleotide. Following uracil-DNA glycosylase treatment, all cDNA underwent a first 18-cycle PCR with the universal primers M1SS and BC2_uni_R. On the study's bioinformatics: For normalization, 1 million high-quality reads were randomly selected from each sample, with every read carrying a distinct molecular identifier. Instead of being binned into consensus sequences, reads with shared molecular identifiers were discarded. CDR3 identification, clonotype clustering and error correction used MiTCR with a Q25 quality threshold and the strictest error-elimination algorithm. Lower-bound total TCR beta diversity was estimated with a nonparametric unseen species model using Euler transformation. TCRdb ran its own pipeline on the public reads, namely fastp trimming at Q25 and MiXCR clone calling, and kept in-frame beta chains. CDR3 protein duplicates are merged, each entry listing the most common genes and DNA. These V and J calls derive from TCRdb rather than the authors' analysis. This sample gives over a million distinct CDR3 sequences in total; 55% to 75% of them show up just once. The ten largest clones capture 5.5% to 8% of the sample.

Donors were 39 systemically healthy Caucasian individuals from Russia aged 6 to 90 years. Approximately 9.3 milliliters of peripheral blood were drawn from each donor into EDTA-treated Vacutainer tubes. Ficoll-Paque density-gradient centrifugation was used to isolate PBMCs, with at least 6 million obtained per sample. Total RNA was extracted from PBMCs with Trizol reagent, with at least 6 micrograms obtained per sample. For every donor, flow cytometry on a PBMC aliquot measured the percentage of naive CD45RAhigh/CD27high T cells. Specimen: blood. The receptor was isolated from a man in his late teens or twenties in good health. The sequence is built from TRBV11-2 and TRBJ2-3, with no reliable assignment of the D segment. For the CDR3, the sequence is CASSFMDGTDTQYF. The DNA is as follows: TGTGCCAGCAGCTTCATGGACGGGACAGATACGCAGTATTTT.